This T cell receptor (beta chain) was captured by sequencing in a study of blood T cell repertoires in COVID-19. Study in general: COVID-19 samples collected from the United States, Italy and Spain covered acute and convalescent phases.

CDR3 size: 10 residues. Trimming removed 3 bases at V and 4 bases at J, with 3 bases between. Germline values: CDR1 DFQATT, CDR2 SNEGSKA (reference sequence). Study processing details: Cell counts per sample came from amplifying reference gene primers. Libraries were prepared by immunoSEQ multiplex PCR; TCRdb keeps only in-frame clonotypes and omits some of them. V and J calls and clone size are those listed in that table; D and trimming were worked out from the DNA. This table has about 200,000 clones, 83% appearing once. The sample consisted of peripheral blood. The sequence was collected from a woman between 45 and 65 years old with acute or convalescent COVID-19. The chain links TRBV20-1 to TRBJ1-2; unclear D gene. The CDR3 DNA sequence: TGCAGTGCTAGGGCCTATGGCTACACCTTC. Encoded protein: CSARAYGYTF.